This entry features one T cell receptor (beta chain) sequence. This clonotype was picked up a small number of times. The antigen it binds to is not known. Base qualities are not at hand, and no much larger clone is one base apart. In light of the paper, this sample's time point label describes: healthy volunteer bleed at 2 weeks. Unfractionated whole blood was collected in Tempus Blood RNA tubes, and total RNA was extracted from that blood. Roughly 5 healthy volunteers were used as TCR sequencing controls and were bled at day 0, 2 weeks and 6 weeks. From the germline V gene (reference sequence), CDR1 is DFQATT and CDR2 is SNEGSKA. V loses 6 bases of germline sequence and J loses 0 bases, and the interval between the two ends is 15 bases. Counted from cysteine to phenylalanine, this CDR3 has 15 amino acids. The kept DNA is CDR3 alone, 45 bases in frame from the first base. The data belong to a study of human T cells and chemical hapten exposure (dated by TCRdb to 2020 to 2023). Study-level background: Libraries were combined into a pool for sequencing, and differences in TCR yield between samples came mainly from small differences in library volumes within the pool. In alopecia patients, the study followed how the peripheral blood TCR repertoire changed in vivo over primary and secondary sensitization to diphenylcyclopropenone (DPC), a hapten. For every blood RNA sample, sequencing covered both the TCR alpha and TCR beta chains. Paper-wide results and their limitations: Repeated subsampling changed both the strength of the expansion versus patch-test correlation and the threshold at which that correlation became significant. DPC sensitization did not change how many TCRs were above 1 in 1000 frequency, and no evidence was found of alterations in global repertoire structure.

The library was produced with RACE. Sequencer: NextSeq 500. Library preparation attached unique molecular identifiers to individual cDNA molecules for quantitative, reproducible TCR counting. The authors' pipeline ran thus. A median of approximately 96,000 TCRs per sample was observed, with a range of 23,224 to 690,600. The Decombinator software suite was used to annotate V, J and CDR3 in the TCR reads. For PS versus PT1 abundance plots, all samples were subsampled to the same number of TCRs (28,000). TCRs were defined as expanded if absent before sensitization and observed at least eight times at the 2-week time point. TCRdb reworked the public reads: Q25 trimming with fastp, MiXCR clone assembly, productive beta chains retained. CDR3 protein sequences are deduplicated, and each keeps its most common genes and DNA. What appears here as the V and J calls and clone size reflects TCRdb's work, not the paper's. Recorded for this sample are more than 70,000 distinct CDR3 sequences; 8.5% to 9% of them occurred a single time. The top ten clones comprise about 3.1% of the sample.

The sequence came from a female donor in good health. Some clones in this sample may be carry-over from other donors' samples. The sequenced sample consisted of whole blood. The rearrangement joined TRBV20-1 to TRBJ2-1; the D gene is unclear. The CDR3 corresponds to CSATMDVRSYNEQFF. The nucleotides are TGCAGTGCCACGATGGACGTCCGCTCCTACAATGAGCAGTTCTTC.